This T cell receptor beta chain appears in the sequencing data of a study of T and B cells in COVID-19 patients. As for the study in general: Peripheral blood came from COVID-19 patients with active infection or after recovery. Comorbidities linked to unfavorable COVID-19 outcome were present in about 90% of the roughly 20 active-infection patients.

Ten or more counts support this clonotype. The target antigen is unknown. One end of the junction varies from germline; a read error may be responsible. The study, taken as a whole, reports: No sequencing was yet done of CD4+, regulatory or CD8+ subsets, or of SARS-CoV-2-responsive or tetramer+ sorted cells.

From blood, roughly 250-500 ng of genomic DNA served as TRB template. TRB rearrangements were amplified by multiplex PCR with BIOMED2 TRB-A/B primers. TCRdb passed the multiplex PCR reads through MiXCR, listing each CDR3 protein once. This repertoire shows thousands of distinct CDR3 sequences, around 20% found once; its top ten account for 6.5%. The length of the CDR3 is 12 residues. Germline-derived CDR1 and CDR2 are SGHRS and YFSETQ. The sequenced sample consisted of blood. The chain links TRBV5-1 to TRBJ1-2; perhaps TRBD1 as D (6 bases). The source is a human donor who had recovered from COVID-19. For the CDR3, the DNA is TGCGCCAGCAGCCCCGGACAGCTCCTTTTCGCCTTC. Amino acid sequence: CASSPGQLLFAF. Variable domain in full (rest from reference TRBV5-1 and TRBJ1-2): KAGVTQTPRYLIKTRGQQVTLSCSPISGHRSVSWYQQTPGQGLQFLFEYFSETQRNKGNFPGRFSGRQFSNSRSEMNVSTLELGDSALYLCASSPGQLLFAFGSGTRLTVV.